This T cell receptor beta chain was captured by sequencing in a study of control samples from healthy donors and cancer patients. The data were produced by immunoSEQ multiplex PCR, yet TCRdb's version contains in-frame clones alone and is incomplete. This table holds approximately 85,000 clones, about 89% found once. Per germline, CDR1 SGHAT and CDR2 FQNNGV. The CDR3 contains 13 residues. Trimming removed 1 base at V and 3 bases at J, with 4 bases between. The chain has TRBV11-2 and TRBJ1-3; D unresolved. Sequenced material: blood. The sequence was collected from a woman in her fifties or sixties in good health. The CDR3 DNA sequence: TGTGCCAGCAGCTTAGGTAATGGAAACACCATATATTTT. Translation gives CASSLGNGNTIYF. The full variable domain, rest sourced from reference TRBV11-2 and TRBJ1-3, is EAGVAQSPRYKIIEKRQSVAFWCNPISGHATLYWYQQILGQGPKLLIQFQNNGVVDDSQLPKDRFSAERLKGVDSTLKIQPAKLEDSAVYLCASSLGNGNTIYFGEGSWLTVV.